This T cell receptor (beta chain) is drawn from a study of blood T cell repertoires in COVID-19. Study-wide context: Both acute and convalescent COVID-19 samples were obtained from the United States, Italy and Spain.

CDR1 is SGHRS, CDR2 YFSETQ, per germline. The CDR3 is 17 residues long. V lost 1 base and J lost 6; bases outside the gene matches: 12. In the original processing: From reference gene primer amplification, estimates of nucleated cell counts were derived. Here immunoSEQ multiplex PCR was the method, and the copy in TCRdb shows in-frame clones only, minus some. V, J and clone size were drawn from that table, and D and trimming were deduced from the DNA. The sample holds some 180,000 clones, about four fifths seen once. The sequencing input was peripheral blood. The chain employs TRBV5-1 and TRBJ2-7, with TRBD1 matching over 11 bases. This sequence originates from a human donor in a cohort sampled during active COVID-19. The CDR3 loop is CASSLNPGTGGAREQYF. CDR3 nucleotides: TGCGCCAGCAGCTTGAACCCCGGGACAGGGGGGGCTCGCGAGCAGTACTTC.